Below, one T cell receptor (beta chain) is given with its context. Its specificity is unknown. The sample is drawn from a study of CD8 T cells in ankylosing spondylitis. Findings and limits, study-wide: A CD8+ phenotype characterized the disease-linked clones, which were relatively rare in peripheral blood. Significantly higher representation of disease-linked clones was reported for matched ankylosing spondylitis synovial fluid. There were earlier reports of some motif variants in reactive arthritis synovial fluid and blood. Ankylosing spondylitis blood appeared to be characterized by a TCR beta motif of eight highly homologous variants.

Molecular-barcoded quantitative 5'-RACE produced these TCR beta libraries. TCRdb used MiXCR to reprocess the 5' RACE reads, holding one entry per CDR3 protein. This sample yields 650,000 to 800,000 distinct CDR3 sequences, of which about 20% are seen a single time; roughly a fifth belongs to the top ten. Germline CDR1 reads SEHNR; CDR2 reads FQNEAQ (reference sequence). The CDR3 is made up of 15 amino acids. V gave up 5 bases and J gave up 0 bases, with 10 bases separating them. The sequence was collected from a male donor with ankylosing spondylitis. The chain has TRBV7-9 and TRBJ1-4; D uncertain. Input material: blood, either unsorted or a sorted T cell fraction (not recorded which). The CDR3 nucleotides are TGTGCCAGCAGCCCCACAGAGTCAACTAATGAAAAACTGTTTTTT. Encoded protein: CASSPTESTNEKLFF.